One sample yielded the 10 T cell receptor beta chains listed below, sequenced in a study of blood T cell repertoires in COVID-19. Sequencing was performed with immunoSEQ multiplex PCR; in TCRdb, only in-frame clones are kept and a portion is missing. The sample includes 200,000 to 300,000 clones, around 90% seen only once; the top ten take approximately 4%. The sequenced sample was peripheral blood. The origin of the receptors is a woman between 40 and 55 years old with acute or convalescent COVID-19.

The V gene is TRBV10-1, the J gene TRBJ2-6; weak D call: TRBD1 (5 bases). The CDR3 extends over 16 amino acids. In germline, CDR1 is WNHNN, CDR2 SYGVQD (reference sequence). Trimming shortened V by 3 bases and J by 0 bases, and 9 bases separated the two germline ends. CDR3 in amino acids: CASSDSTGSGANVLTF. CDR3 DNA sequence: TGCGCCAGCAGTGATTCCACAGGCTCTGGGGCCAACGTCCTGACTTTC.

The CDR3 DNA is TGTGCCATCAACCCCCAAAGGGGTGGGGGCTACACCTTC. This translates into CAINPQRGGGYTF. The rearrangement links TRBV10-3 to TRBJ1-2, with D perhaps TRBD1 (5 bases). The CDR3 spans 13 residues. The germline V gene has CDR1 ENHRY and CDR2 SYGVKD. The V gene lost 7 bases and the J gene lost 8 bases, with 17 bases spanning the gap.

The chain employs TRBV11-2 and TRBJ1-1; D is perhaps TRBD1 (6 bases). Trimming cost V 7 bases and J 11 bases, with 17 bases left between them. Germline assignment: CDR1 SGHAT and CDR2 FQNNGV. CDR3 length equals 12 residues. The CDR3 spells CASTLLGGPAFF. CDR3 nucleotides: TGTGCCAGCACCCTATTGGGGGGGCCTGCTTTCTTT. Using reference TRBV11-2 and TRBJ1-1 for the parts outside the CDR3, the full variable domain is EAGVAQSPRYKIIEKRQSVAFWCNPISGHATLYWYQQILGQGPKLLIQFQNNGVVDDSQLPKDRFSAERLKGVDSTLKIQPAKLEDSAVYLCASTLLGGPAFFGQGTRLTVV.

This CDR3 reads CASSIAGTSGGPSQETQYF. In DNA, the CDR3 is TGTGCCAGTAGTATAGCCGGGACTAGCGGGGGGCCCTCCCAAGAGACCCAGTACTTC. V and J are TRBV19 and TRBJ2-5; 15 bases map to TRBD2. The CDR3 totals 19 residues. The ends lost 1 base at V and 1 base at J; junction bases unmatched: 7. The germline V gene has CDR1 LNHDA and CDR2 SQIVND (reference sequence). The whole variable domain, filled in from reference TRBV19 and TRBJ2-5, reads DGGITQSPKYLFRKEGQNVTLSCEQNLNHDAMYWYRQDPGQGLRLIYYSQIVNDFQKGDIAEGYSVSREKKESFPLTVTSAQKNPTAFYLCASSIAGTSGGPSQETQYFGPGTRLLVL.

The count of this clone is one. The chain couples TRBV12-3 or TRBV12-4 to TRBJ1-3; D not resolved. V lost 6 bases to trimming and J lost 3 bases, with 6 bases between them. The CDR3 sequence is 12 residues long. The chain's CDR3 is CASSVGGNTIYF. In DNA, the CDR3 is TGTGCCAGCAGCGTCGGTGGAAACACCATATATTTT.

The chain employs TRBV6-5 and TRBJ1-1, with D possibly matching TRBD1 (5 bases). The germline gives CDR1 MNHEY, CDR2 SVGAGI. The CDR3 has 13 residues. V lost 7 bases to trimming and J lost 4 bases, with 13 bases between them. The CDR3 sequence is CASIGGQATEAFF. The CDR3 nucleotides read TGTGCCAGCATCGGCGGACAAGCCACTGAAGCTTTCTTT.

Regarding this clone: Other DNA sequences within the sample encode an identical CDR3. The chain has TRBV2 and TRBJ2-5, with 8 nucleotides matching TRBD1. CDR1 is SNHLY, CDR2 FYNNEI, per germline. The CDR3 contains 14 residues. Unmatched junction bases numbered 1, after V lost 2 bases and J lost 2 bases. CDR3 sequence reads: CASSEQGAQETQYF. In DNA form, the CDR3 reads TGTGCCAGCAGTGAACAGGGGGCTCAAGAGACCCAGTACTTC. The full variable domain, rest sourced from reference TRBV2 and TRBJ2-5, is EPEVTQTPSHQVTQMGQEVILRCVPISNHLYFYWYRQILGQKVEFLVSFYNNEISEKSEIFDDQFSVERPDGSNFTLKIRSTKLEDSAMYFCASSEQGAQETQYFGPGTRLLVL.

CDR3: CASSSGGGELFF. CDR3 sequence (DNA): TGTGCCAGCAGCTCCGGGGGCGGGGAGCTGTTTTTT. The rearrangement links TRBV7-8 to TRBJ2-2, with D possibly TRBD2 on 6 matching bases. Between the trimmed V and J ends, which lost 4 bases and 7 bases, there was a span of 7 bases. Looked up from germline, CDR1 is SGHVS and CDR2 is FQNEAQ. The CDR3 runs to 12 residues.

CDR3 residues: CASREPTTNEKLFF. CDR3 bases: TGCGCCAGCAGGGAGCCGACAACTAATGAAAAACTGTTTTTT. The chain employs TRBV5-1 and TRBJ1-4; D is undetermined. The germline CDR1 and CDR2 sequences are SGHRS and YFSETQ. The ends were cut back, 5 bases at V and 0 bases at J, with 8 bases in the middle. CDR3 length equals 14 residues.

This rearrangement joins TRBV3-1 (or the pseudogene TRBV3-2) to TRBJ2-3, with D unclear. Germline V gene sequence: CDR1 LGHDT, CDR2 YNNKEL (reference sequence). V was cut by 2 bases and J by 9 bases, with 12 bases left in between. CDR3 size: 13 residues. This chain's CDR3 is CASSQTAHMTQYF. As DNA, the CDR3 is TGTGCCAGCAGCCAAACCGCACATATGACGCAGTATTTT.